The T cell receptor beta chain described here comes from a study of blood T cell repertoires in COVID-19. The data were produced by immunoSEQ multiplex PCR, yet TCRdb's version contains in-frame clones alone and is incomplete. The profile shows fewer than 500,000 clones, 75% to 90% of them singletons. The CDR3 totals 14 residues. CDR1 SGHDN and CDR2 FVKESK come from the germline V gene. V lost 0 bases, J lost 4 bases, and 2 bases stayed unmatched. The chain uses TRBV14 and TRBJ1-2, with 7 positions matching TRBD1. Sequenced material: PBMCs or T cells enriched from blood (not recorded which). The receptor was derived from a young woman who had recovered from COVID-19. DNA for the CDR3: TGTGCCAGCAGCCAAGACCGGGACAGCTATGGCTACACCTTC. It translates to CASSQDRDSYGYTF.